Detailed here is one TCR beta chain. In the original processing: How many nucleated cells were present was estimated from reference gene primer amplification. The protocol was immunoSEQ multiplex PCR, while the TCRdb copy is restricted to in-frame clones and leaves out a portion. V, J and clone size are taken as reported in that table, and D and trimming were inferred from the DNA itself. The table includes about 150,000 clones, 76% detected once. The sample originates from a study of blood T cell repertoires in COVID-19. Overall study: Collection of acute and convalescent COVID-19 samples took place in the United States, Italy and Spain. The analysed material was cDNA or gDNA that came from T cells, B-cell-depleted T cells, or PBMCs.

The material sequenced was peripheral blood. This TCR came from a woman of 80 years or more with acute or convalescent COVID-19.

The DNA of the CDR3 is TGTGCCAGCAGCGTAGATCCAGGACAGGGGGCTAGCACTGAAGCTTTCTTT. Its protein product is CASSVDPGQGASTEAFF. This chain uses TRBV9 with TRBJ1-1; the match to TRBD1 covers 11 bases. V lost 0 bases, J lost 4 bases, and 8 bases stayed unmatched. The CDR3 consists of 17 residues. From germline, CDR1 is SGDLS and CDR2 YYNGEE.